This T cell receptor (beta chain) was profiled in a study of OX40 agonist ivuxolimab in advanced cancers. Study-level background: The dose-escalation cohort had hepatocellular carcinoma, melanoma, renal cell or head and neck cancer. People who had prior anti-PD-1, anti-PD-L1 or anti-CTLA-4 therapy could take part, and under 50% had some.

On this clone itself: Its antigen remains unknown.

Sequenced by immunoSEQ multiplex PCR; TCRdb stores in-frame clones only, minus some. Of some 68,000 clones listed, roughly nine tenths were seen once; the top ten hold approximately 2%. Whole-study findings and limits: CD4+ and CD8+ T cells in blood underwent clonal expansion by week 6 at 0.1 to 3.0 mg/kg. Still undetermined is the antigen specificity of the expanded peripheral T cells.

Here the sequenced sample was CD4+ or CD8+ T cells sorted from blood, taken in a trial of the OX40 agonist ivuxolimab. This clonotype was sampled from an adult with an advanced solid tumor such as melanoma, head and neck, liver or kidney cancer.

The DNA of the CDR3 is TGTGCCAGCAGCCAGGACAAGCTGAACTATGGCTACACCTTC. Its protein is CASSQDKLNYGYTF. The V call is TRBV5-4, the J call TRBJ1-2; D is possibly TRBD1 (5 bases). CDR1 and CDR2 (germline): SGHNT, YYREEE (reference sequence). V was shortened by 4 bases and J by 2 bases, with 12 bases between the two germline ends. CDR3 length: 14 amino acids.